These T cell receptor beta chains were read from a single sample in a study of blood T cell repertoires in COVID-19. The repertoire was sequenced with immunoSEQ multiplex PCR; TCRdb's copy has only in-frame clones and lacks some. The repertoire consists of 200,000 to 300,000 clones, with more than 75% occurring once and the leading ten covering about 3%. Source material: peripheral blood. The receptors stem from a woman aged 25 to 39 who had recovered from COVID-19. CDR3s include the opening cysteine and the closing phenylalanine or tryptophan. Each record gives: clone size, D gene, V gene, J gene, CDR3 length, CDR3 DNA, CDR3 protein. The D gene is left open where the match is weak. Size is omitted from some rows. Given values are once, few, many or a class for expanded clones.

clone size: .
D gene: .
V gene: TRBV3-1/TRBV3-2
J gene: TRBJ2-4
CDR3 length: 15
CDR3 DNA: TGTGCCAGCAGCCAAGGGACAGGTGGAGGGAACATTCAGTACTTC
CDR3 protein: CASSQGTGGGNIQYF

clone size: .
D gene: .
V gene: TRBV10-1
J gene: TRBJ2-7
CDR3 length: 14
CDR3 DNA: TGCGCCGGCCCCCATGAGGGGGGGGTTTACGAGCAGTACTTC
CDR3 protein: CAGPHEGGVYEQYF

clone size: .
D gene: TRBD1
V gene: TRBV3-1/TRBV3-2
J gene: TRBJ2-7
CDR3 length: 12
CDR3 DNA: TGTGCCAGCAGCCAAGGGACAGGCGCAATCCGATTC
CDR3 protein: CASSQGTGAIRF

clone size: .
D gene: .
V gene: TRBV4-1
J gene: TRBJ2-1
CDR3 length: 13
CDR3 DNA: TGCGCCAGCAGCCAAGATCCAGGGTGGGAGCAGTTCTTC
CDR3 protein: CASSQDPGWEQFF

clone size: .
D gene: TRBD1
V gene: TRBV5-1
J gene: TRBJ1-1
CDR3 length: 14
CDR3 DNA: TGCGCCAGCAGCTTAACAGGGGGCGACACTGAAGCTTTCTTT
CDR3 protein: CASSLTGGDTEAFF

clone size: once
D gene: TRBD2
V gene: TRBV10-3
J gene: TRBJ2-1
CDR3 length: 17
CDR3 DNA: TGTGCCACCCTCCCGGGCGGGGGTTCGGTAATCTACAATGAGCAGTTCTTC
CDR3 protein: CATLPGGGSVIYNEQFF

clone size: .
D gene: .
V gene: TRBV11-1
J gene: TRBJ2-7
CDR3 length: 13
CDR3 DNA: TGTGCCAGCGGGCAACGGGACTCTATGGGGCAGTACTTC
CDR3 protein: CASGQRDSMGQYF

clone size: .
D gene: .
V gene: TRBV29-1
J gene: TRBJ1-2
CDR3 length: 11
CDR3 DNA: TGCAGCGTCCGGGAAATGGATGGCTACACCTTC
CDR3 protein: CSVREMDGYTF

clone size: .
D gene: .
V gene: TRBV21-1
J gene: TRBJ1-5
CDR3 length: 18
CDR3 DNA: TGTGCCAGCAGCAGCTTCTTACAGGCGAATTATAGCAATCAGCCCCAGCATTTT
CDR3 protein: CASSSFLQANYSNQPQHF

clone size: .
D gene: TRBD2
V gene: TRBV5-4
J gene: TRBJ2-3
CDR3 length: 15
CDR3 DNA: TGTGCCAGCAGCTCCGCGGGGGAACGCACAGATACGCAGTATTTT
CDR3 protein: CASSSAGERTDTQYF

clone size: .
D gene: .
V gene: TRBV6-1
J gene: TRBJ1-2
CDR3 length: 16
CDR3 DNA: TGTGCCAGCAGTGCCCGACAGGCGCCTGTCTCTTATGGCTACACCTTC
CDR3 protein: CASSARQAPVSYGYTF

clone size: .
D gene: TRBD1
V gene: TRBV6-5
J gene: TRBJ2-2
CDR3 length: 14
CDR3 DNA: TGTGCCAGCAGTTCAACAGGGGCGAAGGGGGAGCTGTTTTTT
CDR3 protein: CASSSTGAKGELFF

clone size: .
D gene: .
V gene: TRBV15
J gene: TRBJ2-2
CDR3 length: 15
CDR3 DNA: TGTGCCACCAGCAGGGGGGCCGCGAGACCCGGGGAGCTGTTTTTT
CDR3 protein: CATSRGAARPGELFF

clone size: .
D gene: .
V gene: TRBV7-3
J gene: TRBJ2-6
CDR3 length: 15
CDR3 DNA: TGTGCCAGCAGCCCGTCCCTCTCTGGGGCCAACGTCCTGACTTTC
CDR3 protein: CASSPSLSGANVLTF

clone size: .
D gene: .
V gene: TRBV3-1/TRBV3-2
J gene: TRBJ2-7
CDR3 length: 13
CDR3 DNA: TGTGCCAGCAGCCAGACTGTGTCCTACGAGCAGTACTTC
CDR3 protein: CASSQTVSYEQYF

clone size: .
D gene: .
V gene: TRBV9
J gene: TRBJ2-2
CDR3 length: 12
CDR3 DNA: TGTGCCAGCCGTAGGGAGACCGGGGAGCTGTTTTTT
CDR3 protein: CASRRETGELFF

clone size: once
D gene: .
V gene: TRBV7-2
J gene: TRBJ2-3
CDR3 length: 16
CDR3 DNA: TGTGCCAGCTCCCCTAAGACTCACCTACGACCAGATACGCAGTATTTT
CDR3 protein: CASSPKTHLRPDTQYF

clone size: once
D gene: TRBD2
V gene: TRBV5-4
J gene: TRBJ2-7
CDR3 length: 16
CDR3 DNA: TGTGCCAGCAGCTCACTAGCGGGGGGGATGTCCTACGAGCAGTACTTC
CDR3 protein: CASSSLAGGMSYEQYF

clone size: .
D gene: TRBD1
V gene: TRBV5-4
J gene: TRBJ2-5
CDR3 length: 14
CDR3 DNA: TGTGCCAGCAGCTTGGGGGACAGGGCAGAGACCCAGTACTTC
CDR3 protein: CASSLGDRAETQYF

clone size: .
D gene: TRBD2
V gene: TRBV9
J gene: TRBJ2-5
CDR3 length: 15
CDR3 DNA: TGTGCCAGCAGCGTAGGAGCGGGGGGGCCCGAGACCCAGTACTTC
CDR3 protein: CASSVGAGGPETQYF

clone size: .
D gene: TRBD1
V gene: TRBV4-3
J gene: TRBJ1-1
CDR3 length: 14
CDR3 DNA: TGCGCCAGCAGCCAAGCCAACAGGGGGCTGGGAGCTTTCTTT
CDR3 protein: CASSQANRGLGAFF

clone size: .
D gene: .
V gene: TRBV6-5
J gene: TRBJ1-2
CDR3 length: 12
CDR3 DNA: TGTGCCAGCAGGAAAGGGGGGGGTGGCTACACCTTC
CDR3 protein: CASRKGGGGYTF

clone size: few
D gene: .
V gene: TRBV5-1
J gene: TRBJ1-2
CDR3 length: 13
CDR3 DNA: TGCGCCAGCAGCTTCGACACCGCGGGCGGCTACACCTTC
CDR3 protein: CASSFDTAGGYTF

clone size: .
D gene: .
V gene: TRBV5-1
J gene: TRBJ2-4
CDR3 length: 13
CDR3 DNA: TGCGCCAGCAGCTTGTCCCAGGGTAGCATTCAGTACTTC
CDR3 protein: CASSLSQGSIQYF

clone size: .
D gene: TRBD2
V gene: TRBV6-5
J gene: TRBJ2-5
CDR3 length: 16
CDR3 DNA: TGTGCCAGCAGTTACTCGTCGACTAGCGGGGTGGGGACCCAGTACTTC
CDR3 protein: CASSYSSTSGVGTQYF

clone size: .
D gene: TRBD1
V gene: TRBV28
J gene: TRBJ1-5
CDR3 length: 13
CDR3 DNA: TGTGCCAGCAGTTGGACAGGCGATCTCCCCCAGCATTTT
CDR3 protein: CASSWTGDLPQHF

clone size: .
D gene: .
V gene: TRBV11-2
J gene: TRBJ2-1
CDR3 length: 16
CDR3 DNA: TGTGCCAGCAGCTTAGTAGAGGGCAGTCTGACACAAGGGCAGTTCTTC
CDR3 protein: CASSLVEGSLTQGQFF

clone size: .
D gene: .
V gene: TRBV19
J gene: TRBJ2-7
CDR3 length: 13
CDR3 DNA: TGTGCCAGTAGTGACCAGGACTGGTACGAGCAGTACTTC
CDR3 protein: CASSDQDWYEQYF

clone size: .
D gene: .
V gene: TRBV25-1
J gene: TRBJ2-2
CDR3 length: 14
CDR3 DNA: TGTGCCAGCAGTGGAGACACCGCAACCGGGGAGCTGTTTTTT
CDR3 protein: CASSGDTATGELFF

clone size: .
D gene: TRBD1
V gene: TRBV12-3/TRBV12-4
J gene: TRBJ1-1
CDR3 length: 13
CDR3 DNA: TGTGCCAGCAGTTCCACAGGGGGGGGTGAAGCTTTCTTT
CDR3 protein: CASSSTGGGEAFF

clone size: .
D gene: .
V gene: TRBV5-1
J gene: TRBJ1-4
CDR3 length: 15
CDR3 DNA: TGCGCCAGCAGCTTGGACGTGGCCACTAATGAAAAACTGTTTTTT
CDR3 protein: CASSLDVATNEKLFF

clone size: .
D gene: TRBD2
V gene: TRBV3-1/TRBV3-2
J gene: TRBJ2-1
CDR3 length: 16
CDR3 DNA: TGTGCCAGCAGCGAAACCTTGGCTAGCGGGTACAATGAGCAGTTCTTC
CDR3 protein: CASSETLASGYNEQFF

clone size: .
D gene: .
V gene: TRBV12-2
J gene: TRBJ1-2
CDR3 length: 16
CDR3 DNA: TGTGCAAGTCGCTTAAGGCTTGGGCAGGGGCCCTATGGCTACACCTTC
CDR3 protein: CASRLRLGQGPYGYTF

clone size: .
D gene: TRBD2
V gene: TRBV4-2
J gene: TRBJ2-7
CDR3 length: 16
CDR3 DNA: TGTGCCAGCAGCCACCCAACTAGCGGGATACACTACGAGCAGTACTTC
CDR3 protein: CASSHPTSGIHYEQYF